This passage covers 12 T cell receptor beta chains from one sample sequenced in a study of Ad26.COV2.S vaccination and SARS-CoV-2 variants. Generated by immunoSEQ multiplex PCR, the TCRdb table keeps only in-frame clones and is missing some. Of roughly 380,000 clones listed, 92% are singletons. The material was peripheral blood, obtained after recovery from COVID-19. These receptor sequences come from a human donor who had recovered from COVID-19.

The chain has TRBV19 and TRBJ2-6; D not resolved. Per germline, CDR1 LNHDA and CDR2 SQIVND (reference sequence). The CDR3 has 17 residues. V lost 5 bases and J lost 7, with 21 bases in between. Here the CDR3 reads CASSGDTAPIVANVLTF. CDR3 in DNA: TGTGCCAGTAGTGGTGACACGGCCCCGATAGTTGCCAACGTCCTGACTTTC.

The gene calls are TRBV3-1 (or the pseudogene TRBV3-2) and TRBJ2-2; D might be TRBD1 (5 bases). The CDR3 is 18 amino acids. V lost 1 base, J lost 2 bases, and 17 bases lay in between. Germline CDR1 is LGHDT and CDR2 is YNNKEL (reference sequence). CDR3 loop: CASSQGRTQQGNTGELFF. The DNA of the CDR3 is TGTGCCAGCAGCCAAGGACGAACACAGCAGGGAAACACCGGGGAGCTGTTTTTT.

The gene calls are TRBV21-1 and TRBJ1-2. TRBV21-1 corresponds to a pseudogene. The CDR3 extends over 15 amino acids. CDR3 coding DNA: TGTGCCAGCAGCAAAGAGGAGGGAGAAGTCTATGGCTACACCTTC. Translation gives CASSKEEGEVYGYTF.

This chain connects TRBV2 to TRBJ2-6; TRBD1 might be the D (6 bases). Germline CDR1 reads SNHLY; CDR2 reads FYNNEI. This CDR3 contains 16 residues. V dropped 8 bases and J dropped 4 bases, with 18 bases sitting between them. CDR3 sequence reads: CASRPARGTGANVLTF. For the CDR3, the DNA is TGTGCCAGCCGACCGGCAAGGGGGACCGGGGCCAACGTCCTGACTTTC.

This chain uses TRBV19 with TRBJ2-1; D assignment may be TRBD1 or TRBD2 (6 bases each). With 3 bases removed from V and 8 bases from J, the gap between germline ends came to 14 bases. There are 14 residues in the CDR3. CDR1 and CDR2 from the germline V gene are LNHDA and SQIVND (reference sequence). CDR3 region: CASSIWGANDEQFF. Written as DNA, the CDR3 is TGTGCCAGTAGTATTTGGGGGGCTAACGATGAGCAGTTCTTC.

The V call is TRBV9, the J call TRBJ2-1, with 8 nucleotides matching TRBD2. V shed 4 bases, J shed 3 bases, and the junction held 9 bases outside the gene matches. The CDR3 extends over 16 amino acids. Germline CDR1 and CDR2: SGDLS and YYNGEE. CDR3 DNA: TGTGCCAGCAGCCCCCCCGGGGGGGCGATCTACAATGAGCAGTTCTTC. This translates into CASSPPGGAIYNEQFF.

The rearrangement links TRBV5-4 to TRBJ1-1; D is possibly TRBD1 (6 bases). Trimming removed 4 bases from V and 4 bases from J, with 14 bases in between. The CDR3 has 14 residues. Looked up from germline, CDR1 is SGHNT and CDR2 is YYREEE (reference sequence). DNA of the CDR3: TGTGCCAGCAGCCCGAGGGGGGTGGCCACTGAAGCTTTCTTT. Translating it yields CASSPRGVATEAFF.

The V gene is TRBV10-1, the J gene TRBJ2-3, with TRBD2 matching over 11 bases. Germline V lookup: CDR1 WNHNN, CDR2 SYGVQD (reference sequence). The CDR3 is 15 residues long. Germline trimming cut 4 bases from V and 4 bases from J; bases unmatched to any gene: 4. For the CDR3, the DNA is TGCGCCAGCAGTGTACTAGCGGGGGTAGCAGATACGCAGTATTTT. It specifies CASSVLAGVADTQYF.

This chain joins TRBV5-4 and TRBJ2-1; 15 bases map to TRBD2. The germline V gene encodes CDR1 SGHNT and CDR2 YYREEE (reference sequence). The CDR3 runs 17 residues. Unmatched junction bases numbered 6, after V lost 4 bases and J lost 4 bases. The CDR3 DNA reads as TGTGCCAGCAGCACGGGACTAGCGGGGGGCCTTTACAATGAGCAGTTCTTC. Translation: CASSTGLAGGLYNEQFF. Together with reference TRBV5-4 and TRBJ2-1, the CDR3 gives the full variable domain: ETGVTQSPTHLIKTRGQQVTLRCSSQSGHNTVSWYQQALGQGPQFIFQYYREEENGRGNFPPRFSGLQFPNYSSELNVNALELDDSALYLCASSTGLAGGLYNEQFFGPGTRLTVL.

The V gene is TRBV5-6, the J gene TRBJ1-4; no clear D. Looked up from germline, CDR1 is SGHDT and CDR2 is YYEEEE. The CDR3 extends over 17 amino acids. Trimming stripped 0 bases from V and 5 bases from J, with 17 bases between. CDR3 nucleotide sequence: TGTGCCAGCAGCTTGGCCGACCTGGCAGCGTTGAATGAAAAACTGTTTTTT. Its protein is CASSLADLAALNEKLFF.

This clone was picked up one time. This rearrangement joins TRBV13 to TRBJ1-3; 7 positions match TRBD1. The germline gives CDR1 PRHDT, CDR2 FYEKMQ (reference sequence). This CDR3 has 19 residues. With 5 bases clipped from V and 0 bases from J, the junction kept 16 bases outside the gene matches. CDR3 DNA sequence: TGTGCCAGCAGCCCCCGGACAGGCTTAAGCATCAACTCTGGAAACACCATATATTTT. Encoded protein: CASSPRTGLSINSGNTIYF.

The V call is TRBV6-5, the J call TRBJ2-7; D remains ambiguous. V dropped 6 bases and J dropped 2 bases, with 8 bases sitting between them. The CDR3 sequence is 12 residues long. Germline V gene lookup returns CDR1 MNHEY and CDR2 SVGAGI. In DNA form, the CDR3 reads TGTGCCAGCAGCCCCAGTCCCTACGAGCAGTACTTC. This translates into CASSPSPYEQYF.